Each of the 11 T cell receptor beta chains below was sequenced from the same sample in a study of long-term antiretroviral therapy in people with HIV. Run at survey level, the immunoSEQ assay was version v3.0. TCRdb keeps only in-frame clones here, not all; method: immunoSEQ multiplex PCR. The table has under 10,000 clones, 75% to 85% seen once; the top ten hold approximately 19%. This specimen was unsorted PBMCs, taken 0.7 years after starting antiretroviral therapy. These receptors all come from a man aged 40-55 years with HIV.

The chain employs TRBV19 and TRBJ1-5; TRBD1 agrees at 10 bases. Unmatched junction bases numbered 3, after V lost 5 bases and J lost 5 bases. The CDR3 is 14 amino acids. The germline V gene encodes CDR1 LNHDA and CDR2 SQIVND (reference sequence). Here the CDR3 DNA reads TGTGCCAGTAGTGCGGGGACAGGGGATCAGCCCCAGCATTTT. Its protein is CASSAGTGDQPQHF.

This sequence joins TRBV28 and TRBJ1-4; TRBD1 matches at 7 bases. The CDR3 extends over 15 amino acids. Per the germline V gene, CDR1 is MDHEN and CDR2 is SYDVKM. Losses at the gene ends were 5 bases for V and 2 bases for J; bases not matched to a gene: 5. CDR3 coding DNA: TGTGCCAGCAGTAACCAGGGGGGCACTAATGAAAAACTGTTTTTT. Translated: CASSNQGGTNEKLFF.

The chain uses TRBV7-9 and TRBJ2-1; 12 positions agree with TRBD2. This CDR3 is built from 18 residues. The germline V gene encodes CDR1 SEHNR and CDR2 FQNEAQ (reference sequence). With V trimmed by 4 bases and J by 9 bases, 16 bases remained unmatched. CDR3 nucleotide sequence: TGTGCCAGCAGCTCCACTATTTTACTAGCGGGAGGTGAAGGTGAGCAGTTCTTC. It encodes CASSSTILLAGGEGEQFF.

The genes are TRBV6-1 and TRBJ2-1, with 10 bases lining up with TRBD2. Germline V CDR1 and CDR2: MNHNS, SASEGT. The CDR3 spans 14 residues. V lost 3 bases, J lost 9 bases, and 5 bases stayed unmatched. CDR3 in amino acids: CASSDLAGVGEQFF. CDR3 coding DNA: TGTGCCAGCAGTGATCTAGCGGGAGTGGGTGAGCAGTTCTTC.

The rearrangement links TRBV7-9 to TRBJ2-7; TRBD2 agrees at 10 bases. The length of the CDR3 is 15 residues. Trimming took 3 bases from V and 0 from J; bases not matched to a gene: 2. Germline V gives CDR1 SEHNR, CDR2 FQNEAQ (reference sequence). CDR3 amino acids: CASSLPSGSSYEQYF. The DNA of the CDR3 is TGTGCCAGCAGCTTGCCTAGCGGGAGCTCCTACGAGCAGTACTTC.

This clone was seen just once. The chain recombines TRBV4-3 with TRBJ2-3, with 7 nucleotides matching TRBD1. There are 16 residues in the CDR3. In germline, CDR1 is LGHNA, CDR2 YSLEER. Trimming cost V 0 bases and J 1 base; bases outside gene matches: 4. CDR3 sequence: CASSQDVTGGTDTQYF. CDR3 in DNA: TGCGCCAGCAGCCAAGATGTAACAGGGGGCACAGATACGCAGTATTTT.

The chain has TRBV19 and TRBJ1-5; weak D call: TRBD1 (5 bases). The CDR3 is made up of 16 amino acids. Between the trimmed V and J ends, which lost 4 bases and 4 bases, there was a span of 17 bases. Germline V CDR1 and CDR2: LNHDA, SQIVND (reference sequence). The CDR3 loop reads CASSKGFPGLNQPQHF. Here the CDR3 DNA reads TGTGCCAGTAGTAAGGGGTTTCCGGGTTTGAATCAGCCCCAGCATTTT.

By share of the sample, this clone is medium-sized (0.01 to 0.1%). The chain joins TRBV14 to TRBJ1-3; unclear D gene. V was shortened by 1 base and J by 6 bases, with 10 bases between the two germline ends. CDR1 and CDR2 (germline): SGHDN, FVKESK. This CDR3 comprises 14 residues. DNA of the CDR3: TGTGCCAGCAGCCAAGTTGGGGTTGAAAACACCATATATTTT. It codes for CASSQVGVENTIYF.

The V call is TRBV11-3, the J call TRBJ2-7, with 7 bases fitting TRBD1. With V trimmed by 1 base and J by 0 bases, 12 bases remained unmatched. The CDR3 consists of 18 residues. Germline V gene data show CDR1 as SGHNT and CDR2 as YENEEA. CDR3 protein: CASSLVPGTAESSYEQYF. The CDR3 DNA reads TGTGCCAGCAGCTTAGTGCCCGGGACAGCCGAGAGCTCCTACGAGCAGTACTTC.

The genes are TRBV27 and TRBJ1-5; D might be TRBD1 (5 bases). Trimming removed 3 bases at V and 6 bases at J, with 9 bases between. CDR1 and CDR2 (germline): MNHEY, SMNVEV (reference sequence). The CDR3 is made up of 13 amino acids. CDR3 sequence reads: CASSLGRFQPQHF. For the CDR3, the DNA is TGTGCCAGCAGTTTGGGACGATTTCAGCCCCAGCATTTT.

V is TRBV11-2 and J is TRBJ2-7, with 8 bases matching TRBD2. The germline V gene has CDR1 SGHAT and CDR2 FQNNGV. The CDR3 totals 13 residues. Trimming removed 5 bases from V and 5 bases from J; junction bases left unmatched: 5. In DNA form, the CDR3 reads TGTGCCAGCAGCCCAGGACTAGCCAACGAGCAGTACTTC. This encodes CASSPGLANEQYF.